The sequence of this TCR beta chain was determined in a study of OX40 agonist ivuxolimab in advanced cancers. Clones were read by immunoSEQ multiplex PCR, and TCRdb kept only the in-frame ones, dropping some. Of tens of thousands of clones listed, about 87% were seen once; the top ten hold approximately 0.5%. V was cut by 8 bases and J by 2 bases, with 12 bases left in between. The CDR3 is made up of 13 amino acids. Germline V lookup: CDR1 MNHEY, CDR2 SVGAGI. The sequencing used CD4+ or CD8+ T cells sorted from blood, collected in a trial of the OX40 agonist ivuxolimab. The receptor was derived from an adult with an advanced solid tumor such as melanoma, head and neck, liver or kidney cancer. The V and J genes are TRBV6-5 and TRBJ2-5; D is possibly TRBD2 (6 bases). CDR3 bases: TGTGCCAGCGCCCGGGGGTTTCAAGAGACCCAGTACTTC. Its protein product is CASARGFQETQYF.